The rows below give T cell receptor beta chains drawn from one sample of a study of blood T cell repertoires in COVID-19. TCRdb keeps only in-frame clones here, not all; method: immunoSEQ multiplex PCR. The sample contains 150,000 or so clones, roughly 85% of which appear only once. The specimen was peripheral blood. The origin of the receptors is a woman aged 45-65 years with COVID-19, enrolled during active disease. Both conserved end residues are part of each CDR3. A D gene is named only where the DNA matches it firmly. Size is stated for part of the rows, as once, few or many counts, or as a class when the clone is expanded.

CDR3 protein,CDR3 DNA,V gene,D gene,clone size,J gene
CASSTGQETQETQYF,TGCGCCAGCAGTACCGGACAGGAGACTCAAGAGACCCAGTACTTC,TRBV4-1,TRBD1,.,TRBJ2-5
CASSLGGGRGTDTQYF,TGCGCCAGCAGCTTGGGCGGGGGCCGGGGCACAGATACGCAGTATTTT,TRBV5-1,.,few,TRBJ2-3
CAWIVRSDTQYF,TGTGCCTGGATTGTGAGATCAGATACGCAGTATTTT,TRBV30,.,.,TRBJ2-3
CASSTQGSRGSGANVLTF,TGTGCCAGCAGCACCCAGGGTTCCAGAGGCTCTGGGGCCAACGTCCTGACTTTC,TRBV7-2,.,.,TRBJ2-6
CASSEEGRGTEAFF,TGTGCCAGCAGTGAGGAGGGGCGCGGCACTGAAGCTTTCTTT,TRBV6-1,.,.,TRBJ1-1
CATPGGTNEKLFF,TGTGCCACCCCAGGGGGAACTAATGAAAAACTGTTTTTT,TRBV9,TRBD1,.,TRBJ1-4
CASSLMQNSPLHF,TGTGCCAGCAGTTTAATGCAGAATTCACCCCTCCACTTT,TRBV12-3/TRBV12-4,.,.,TRBJ1-6
CASTQDRVPNEKLFF,TGTGCCAGCACTCAAGACAGGGTCCCTAATGAAAAACTGTTTTTT,TRBV28,TRBD1,.,TRBJ1-4
CASSLEGDRVPYF,TGTGCCAGCAGCTTAGAGGGGGACAGGGTCCCGTACTTC,TRBV11-2,TRBD1,.,TRBJ2-7
CASSQQGQGNQPQHF,TGCGCCAGCAGCCAACAGGGACAGGGCAATCAGCCCCAGCATTTT,TRBV4-1,TRBD1,.,TRBJ1-5
CASSPRVGERPVTEAFF,TGTGCCAGCTCACCACGGGTGGGAGAAAGGCCGGTCACTGAAGCTTTCTTT,TRBV18,.,.,TRBJ1-1
CATSKGAPETQYF,TGTGCCACCAGTAAGGGGGCCCCAGAGACCCAGTACTTC,TRBV24-1,TRBD1,.,TRBJ2-5
CASSFGTGESQAFF,TGCGCCAGCAGCTTCGGGACAGGGGAATCTCAAGCTTTCTTT,TRBV5-1,TRBD1,once,TRBJ1-1
CAISELDRGEQYF,TGTGCCATCAGTGAGCTAGACAGGGGCGAGCAGTACTTC,TRBV10-3,TRBD1,.,TRBJ2-7
CASSLTGGTNEKLFF,TGTGCCAGCAGCTTAACAGGGGGAACTAATGAAAAACTGTTTTTT,TRBV7-6,TRBD1,.,TRBJ1-4
CASSSQGNQPQHF,TGTGCCAGTAGTTCACAGGGGAATCAGCCCCAGCATTTT,TRBV19,TRBD1,once,TRBJ1-5
CASSQDSDRRSYNEQFF,TGTGCCAGCAGCCAAGATTCGGACAGGAGATCCTACAATGAGCAGTTCTTC,TRBV3-1/TRBV3-2,TRBD1,once,TRBJ2-1
CASSSWTVNTGELFF,TGTGCCAGCAGTTCCTGGACAGTTAACACCGGGGAGCTGTTTTTT,TRBV28,.,few,TRBJ2-2
CASSEAGGGYNEQFF,TGTGCCAGCAGTGAAGCGGGCGGGGGGTACAATGAGCAGTTCTTC,TRBV2,TRBD2,.,TRBJ2-1
CASSAPGTSYNSPLHF,TGTGCCAGCAGTGCCCCCGGGACAAGCTATAATTCACCCCTCCACTTT,TRBV2,.,.,TRBJ1-6
CASRDDRVSETQYF,TGTGCCAGCAGGGACGACAGGGTGAGCGAGACCCAGTACTTC,TRBV11-2,TRBD1,.,TRBJ2-5
CAWRGVLAGGNNEQFF,TGTGCCTGGAGAGGGGTTCTAGCGGGGGGTAATAATGAGCAGTTCTTC,TRBV30,TRBD2,.,TRBJ2-1